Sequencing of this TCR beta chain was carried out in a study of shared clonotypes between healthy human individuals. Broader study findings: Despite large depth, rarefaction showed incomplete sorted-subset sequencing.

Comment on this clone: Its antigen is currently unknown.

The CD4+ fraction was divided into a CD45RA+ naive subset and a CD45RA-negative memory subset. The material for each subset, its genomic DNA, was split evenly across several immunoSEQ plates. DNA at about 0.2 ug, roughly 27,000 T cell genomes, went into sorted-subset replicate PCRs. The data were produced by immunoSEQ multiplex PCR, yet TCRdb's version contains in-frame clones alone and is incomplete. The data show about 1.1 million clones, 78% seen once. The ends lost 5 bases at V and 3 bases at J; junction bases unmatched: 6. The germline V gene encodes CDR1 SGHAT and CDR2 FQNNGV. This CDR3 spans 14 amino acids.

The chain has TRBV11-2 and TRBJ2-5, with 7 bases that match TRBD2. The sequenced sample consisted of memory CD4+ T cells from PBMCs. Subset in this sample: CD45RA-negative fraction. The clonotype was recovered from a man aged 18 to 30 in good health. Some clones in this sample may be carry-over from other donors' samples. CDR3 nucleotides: TGTGCCAGCAGCCTTGGGGGGGTTGAAGAGACCCAGTACTTC. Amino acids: CASSLGGVEETQYF.